The TCR beta chain under discussion was sequenced for a study of regulatory T cells in long-lasting Graves disease. Germline-derived CDR1 and CDR2 are SGHRS and YFSETQ. The length of the CDR3 is 14 residues. Unmatched junction bases numbered 3, after V lost 0 bases and J lost 7 bases. Arm-PCR of CDR3 regions with iRepertoire HTBI primers generated TCR beta libraries. Using its own MiXCR run on the multiplex PCR reads, TCRdb lists one record per CDR3 protein. The table has roughly 350,000 distinct CDR3 sequences, 15% to 20% seen once. This clonotype was counted at least ten times. Time point noted: newly diagnosed GD, antithyroid drugs for less than 3 months. RNA extracted from PBMCs served as the sequencing template. The sample was also reused in another study, on T cells in Graves' hyperthyroidism and ophthalmopathy. From that paper: The authors deemed Graves' hyperthyroidism stable absent ophthalmopathy progression within 18 months. The study based diagnoses on clinical symptoms, serum thyroxine and TRAb, thyroid ultrasound and orbital computed tomography. Initially, a first-round RT-PCR of the TCR CDR3 employed the HTBI primer set.

This receptor was obtained from a woman younger than 35 with Graves disease. The sequences come from peripheral blood mononuclear cells (PBMCs), collected at new diagnosis, from a patient treated with antithyroid drugs. The chain couples TRBV5-1 to TRBJ1-2; 10 nucleotides line up with TRBD1. CDR3 sequence reads: CASSLGQGASGYTF. DNA for the CDR3: TGCGCCAGCAGCTTGGGACAGGGGGCTAGTGGCTACACCTTC. The full variable domain, in which reference TRBV5-1 and TRBJ1-2 provide the parts outside the CDR3, is KAGVTQTPRYLIKTRGQQVTLSCSPISGHRSVSWYQQTPGQGLQFLFEYFSETQRNKGNFPGRFSGRQFSNSRSEMNVSTLELGDSALYLCASSLGQGASGYTFGSGTRLTVV.